The 15 T cell receptor beta chains presented below share a single source sample, sequenced in a study of identical twins. TCRdb reprocessed the 5' RACE reads via MiXCR and lists one record per CDR3 protein. The table records around 960,000 distinct CDR3 sequences, more than 9% of them present only once. This sample also belongs to another study, concerning yellow fever vaccine responses in identical twins.

Sample: PBMCs. These receptors all come from a woman younger than 30 in good health.

This clonotype was found a few times. This chain joins TRBV6-6 and TRBJ1-2, with 10 bases that match TRBD1. From germline, CDR1 is MNHNY and CDR2 SVGAGI (reference sequence). This CDR3 is 13 amino acids long. The J segment lost 5 bases and the V segment lost 8 bases, leaving 5 bases of the junction unmatched. This CDR3 is CASLDRGFYGYTF. The CDR3 region has the DNA TGTGCCAGCCTGGACAGGGGGTTTTATGGCTACACCTTC.

This chain links TRBV12-3 or TRBV12-4 with TRBJ2-7, with a possible D match to TRBD1 (7 bases). The V end was cut by 6 bases, the J end by 2 bases, with 17 bases between. This CDR3 is 15 amino acids long. CDR3 DNA: TGTGCCAGCAGACCCGACAGGGACTCTGCCTACGAGCAGTACTTC. This translates into CASRPDRDSAYEQYF.

J is TRBJ2-1 and V is TRBV9; D gene ambiguous. Between the trimmed V and J ends, which lost 6 bases and 0 bases, there was a span of 10 bases. CDR3 length: 14 amino acids. CDR1 is SGDLS, CDR2 YYNGEE, per germline. The CDR3 DNA sequence: TGTGCCAGCAATCGGGCTACCTCCTACAATGAGCAGTTCTTC. Its translation is CASNRATSYNEQFF.

This clonotype was counted only a few times. The chain combines TRBV6-1 with TRBJ2-1; D ambiguous. V was trimmed by 7 bases and J by 7 bases, leaving 23 bases between them. CDR1 MNHNS and CDR2 SASEGT come from the germline V gene. The CDR3 contains 16 residues. Here the CDR3 reads CASTRSQVSYSNEQFF. CDR3 bases: TGTGCCAGCACCAGATCTCAGGTATCCTACTCGAATGAGCAGTTCTTC.

The chain couples TRBV3-1 to TRBJ2-7, with 7 positions matching TRBD2. The CDR3 covers 18 residues. The J segment lost 4 bases and the V segment lost 10 bases, leaving 25 bases of the junction unmatched. Germline CDR1 LGHDT, CDR2 YNNKEL (reference sequence). CDR3 residues: CATCQEDLPSGIGYEQYF. Here the CDR3 DNA reads TGTGCCACCTGCCAAGAAGACTTGCCCAGCGGGATCGGGTACGAGCAGTACTTC.

The table lists this clonotype with a few counts. This rearrangement joins TRBV27 to TRBJ2-7; maybe TRBD2 (7 bases). Germline CDR1 reads MNHEY; CDR2 reads SMNVEV (reference sequence). The CDR3 runs 15 residues. V dropped 5 bases and J dropped 3 bases, with 17 bases sitting between them. The CDR3 reads CASSPRGGGGYEQYF. The CDR3 DNA follows: TGTGCCAGCAGTCCCCGTGGGGGAGGGGGCTACGAGCAGTACTTC.

The chain has TRBV20-1 and TRBJ2-1; D is tentatively TRBD1 or TRBD2 (5 bases each). Germline CDR1 and CDR2: DFQATT and SNEGSKA (reference sequence). This CDR3 is 18 amino acids long. The ends were cut back, 1 base at V and 1 base at J, with 20 bases in the middle. CDR3 in amino acids: CSARGYPGQGTSYNEQFF. The CDR3 DNA reads as TGCAGTGCTAGAGGATATCCGGGGCAGGGAACTTCCTACAATGAGCAGTTCTTC.

This clonotype was observed a handful of times. The CDR3 protein is CASSLSDREAGELFF. The CDR3 bases are TGTGCCAGCAGCTTATCGGACAGGGAAGCGGGGGAGCTGTTTTTT. The rearrangement uses TRBV5-6 and TRBJ2-2; 8 nucleotides agree with TRBD1. Trimming took 2 bases from V and 8 from J; bases not matched to a gene: 8. This CDR3 is 15 amino acids long. Germline assignment: CDR1 SGHDT and CDR2 YYEEEE.

This clonotype occurred a few times. The rearrangement uses TRBV29-1 and TRBJ2-3; 8 positions match TRBD1. Germline V gene lookup returns CDR1 SQVTM and CDR2 ANQGSEA. The CDR3 has 14 amino acids. With V trimmed by 3 bases and J by 4 bases, 6 bases remained unmatched. DNA of the CDR3: TGCAGCGTTGATATTAACAGGGGGGCAGATACGCAGTATTTT. Protein: CSVDINRGADTQYF.

This clonotype was counted at least ten times. The rearrangement links TRBV20-1 to TRBJ1-5; 7 nucleotides agree with TRBD1. With 1 base clipped from V and 3 bases from J, the junction kept 12 bases outside the gene matches. The CDR3 contains 17 residues. CDR1 and CDR2 (germline): DFQATT, SNEGSKA (reference sequence). CDR3 DNA: TGCAGTGCTAGAGTCCCCCCCGGGACAGCCTACAATCAGCCCCAGCATTTT. It encodes CSARVPPGTAYNQPQHF.

In its sample, this clonotype was seen a few times. The rearrangement links TRBV3-1 to TRBJ2-1, with 7 nucleotides matching TRBD2. J was trimmed by 7 bases and V by 1 base; bases with no gene match: 13. Germline values: CDR1 LGHDT, CDR2 YNNKEL (reference sequence). This CDR3 spans 17 amino acids. This CDR3 is CASSQGDGSGIGNEQFF. For the CDR3, the DNA is TGTGCCAGCAGCCAAGGGGACGGGAGCGGGATCGGGAATGAGCAGTTCTTC.

In this sample, this clonotype turned up a few times. The chain recombines TRBV5-1 with TRBJ2-1; D ambiguous. This CDR3 is built from 13 residues. The germline CDR1 and CDR2 sequences are SGHRS and YFSETQ. V dropped 3 bases and J dropped 7 bases, with 11 bases sitting between them. The CDR3 nucleotides are TGCGCCAGCAGCTCGCCCCTGGCAAATGAGCAGTTCTTC. Translating it yields CASSSPLANEQFF.

The chain combines TRBV5-1 with TRBJ2-1, with D possibly matching TRBD2 (6 bases). Trimming left V 0 bases short and J 8 bases short, with 15 bases between. The CDR3 has 15 residues. CDR1 and CDR2 from the germline V gene are SGHRS and YFSETQ. The CDR3 loop reads CASSLAVGSDDEQFF. Here the CDR3 DNA reads TGCGCCAGCAGCTTGGCCGTCGGGAGCGACGATGAGCAGTTCTTC. Full variable domain (remainder filled in from reference TRBV5-1 and TRBJ2-1): KAGVTQTPRYLIKTRGQQVTLSCSPISGHRSVSWYQQTPGQGLQFLFEYFSETQRNKGNFPGRFSGRQFSNSRSEMNVSTLELGDSALYLCASSLAVGSDDEQFFGPGTRLTVL.

V and J are TRBV28 and TRBJ2-3; 9 bases match TRBD2. The CDR3 is 15 amino acids. After removal of 5 bases from V and 6 bases from J, the junction contained 9 bases not matched to a gene. Germline CDR1 and CDR2: MDHEN and SYDVKM. The CDR3 loop reads CASSPSLAGLDTQYF. Written as DNA, the CDR3 is TGTGCCAGCAGTCCAAGTCTAGCGGGGCTGGATACGCAGTATTTT. Filled out from reference TRBV28 and TRBJ2-3, the complete variable domain reads DVKVTQSSRYLVKRTGEKVFLECVQDMDHENMFWYRQDPGLGLRLIYFSYDVKMKEKGDIPEGYSVSREKKERFSLILESASTNQTSMYLCASSPSLAGLDTQYFGPGTRLTVL.

The gene calls are TRBV4-1 and TRBJ2-7; the D gene is possibly TRBD2 (6 bases). This CDR3 region has 17 residues. V was shortened by 2 bases and J by 1 base, with 18 bases between the two germline ends. CDR1 and CDR2 from the germline V gene are MGHRA and YSYEKL. CDR3 nucleotides: TGCGCCAGCAGCCAAATGGAACTGGCGGGACCTTCCTACGAGCAGTACTTC. Its protein product is CASSQMELAGPSYEQYF.